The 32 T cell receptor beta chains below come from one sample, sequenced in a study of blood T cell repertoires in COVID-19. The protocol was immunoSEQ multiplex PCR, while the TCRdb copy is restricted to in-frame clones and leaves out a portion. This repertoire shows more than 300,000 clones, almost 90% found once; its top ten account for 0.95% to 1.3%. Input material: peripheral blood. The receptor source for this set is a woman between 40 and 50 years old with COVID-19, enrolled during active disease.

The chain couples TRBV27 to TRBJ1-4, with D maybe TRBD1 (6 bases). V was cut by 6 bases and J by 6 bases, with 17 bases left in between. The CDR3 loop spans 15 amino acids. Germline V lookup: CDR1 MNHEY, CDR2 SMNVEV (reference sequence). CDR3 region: CASRAWGGQYEKLFF. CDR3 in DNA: TGTGCCAGCAGAGCCTGGGGGGGCCAGTATGAAAAACTGTTTTTT.

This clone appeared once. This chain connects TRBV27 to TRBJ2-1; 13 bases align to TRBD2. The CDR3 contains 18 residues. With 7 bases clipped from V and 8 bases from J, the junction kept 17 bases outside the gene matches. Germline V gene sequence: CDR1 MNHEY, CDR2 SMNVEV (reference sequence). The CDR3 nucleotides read TGTGCCAGCAAGCAGGGATCGAATCGACTAGCGGGAGGAGATGAGCAGTTCTTC. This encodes CASKQGSNRLAGGDEQFF.

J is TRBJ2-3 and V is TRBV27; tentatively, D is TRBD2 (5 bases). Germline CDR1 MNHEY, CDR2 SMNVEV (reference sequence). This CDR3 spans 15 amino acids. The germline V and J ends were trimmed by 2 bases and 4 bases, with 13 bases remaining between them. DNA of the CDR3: TGTGCCAGCAGTTTACGGGGAAAGGTCGCAGATACGCAGTATTTT. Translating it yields CASSLRGKVADTQYF.

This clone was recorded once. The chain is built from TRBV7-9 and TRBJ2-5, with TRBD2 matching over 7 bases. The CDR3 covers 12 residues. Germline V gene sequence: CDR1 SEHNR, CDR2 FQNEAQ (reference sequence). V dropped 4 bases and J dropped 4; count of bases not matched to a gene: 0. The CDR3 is CASSWGGETQYF. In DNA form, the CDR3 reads TGTGCCAGCAGCTGGGGGGGAGAGACCCAGTACTTC.

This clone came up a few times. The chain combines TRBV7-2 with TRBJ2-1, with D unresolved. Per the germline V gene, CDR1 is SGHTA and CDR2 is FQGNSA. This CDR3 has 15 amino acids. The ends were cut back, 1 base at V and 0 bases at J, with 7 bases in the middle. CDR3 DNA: TGTGCCAGCAGCTTAGACTTTAGCTCCTACAATGAGCAGTTCTTC. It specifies CASSLDFSSYNEQFF.

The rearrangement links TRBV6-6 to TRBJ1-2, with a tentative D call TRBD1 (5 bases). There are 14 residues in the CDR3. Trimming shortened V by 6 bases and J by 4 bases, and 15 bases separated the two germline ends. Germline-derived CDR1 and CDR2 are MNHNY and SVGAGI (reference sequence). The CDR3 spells CASSNLGGGYGYTF. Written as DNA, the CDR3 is TGTGCCAGCAGCAACCTTGGGGGAGGCTATGGCTACACCTTC.

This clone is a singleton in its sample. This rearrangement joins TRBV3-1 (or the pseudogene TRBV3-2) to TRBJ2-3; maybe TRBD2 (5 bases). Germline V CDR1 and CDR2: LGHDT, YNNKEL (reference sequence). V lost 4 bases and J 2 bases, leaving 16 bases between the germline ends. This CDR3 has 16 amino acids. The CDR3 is CASSRRGPRDTDTQYF. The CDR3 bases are TGTGCCAGCAGCCGCCGAGGGCCCCGGGACACAGATACGCAGTATTTT.

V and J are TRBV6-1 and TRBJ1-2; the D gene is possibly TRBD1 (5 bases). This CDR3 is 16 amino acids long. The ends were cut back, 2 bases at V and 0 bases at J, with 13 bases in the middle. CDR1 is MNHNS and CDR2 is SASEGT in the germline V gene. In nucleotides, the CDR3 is TGTGCCAGCAGTGAACTGATGACAGCTTCTAACTATGGCTACACCTTC. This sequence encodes CASSELMTASNYGYTF.

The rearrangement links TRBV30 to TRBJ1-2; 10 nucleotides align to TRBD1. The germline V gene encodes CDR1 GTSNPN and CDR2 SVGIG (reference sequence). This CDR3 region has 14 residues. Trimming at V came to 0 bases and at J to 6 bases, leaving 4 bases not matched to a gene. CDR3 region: CAWSVGQGVNGYTF. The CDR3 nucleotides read TGTGCCTGGAGTGTCGGACAGGGGGTGAATGGCTACACCTTC.

CDR3 residues: CASSQQYYRGGEKLFF. CDR3 DNA: TGCGCCAGCAGCCAACAGTATTACAGGGGGGGGGAAAAACTGTTTTTT. The chain uses TRBV4-3 and TRBJ1-4; 8 nucleotides agree with TRBD1. The CDR3 has 16 residues. V was clipped by 2 bases and J by 8 bases; unmatched bases: 10. The germline V gene has CDR1 LGHNA and CDR2 YSLEER.

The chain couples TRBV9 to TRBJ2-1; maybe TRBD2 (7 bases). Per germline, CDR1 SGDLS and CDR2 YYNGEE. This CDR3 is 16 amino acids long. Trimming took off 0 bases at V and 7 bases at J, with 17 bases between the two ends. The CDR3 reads CASSVVVGGPGNEQFF. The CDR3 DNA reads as TGTGCCAGCAGCGTAGTAGTGGGGGGGCCTGGGAATGAGCAGTTCTTC.

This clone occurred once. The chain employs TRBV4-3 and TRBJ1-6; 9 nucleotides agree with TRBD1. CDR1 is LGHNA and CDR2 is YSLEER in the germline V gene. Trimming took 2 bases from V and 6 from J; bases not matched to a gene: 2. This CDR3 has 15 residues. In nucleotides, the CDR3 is TGCGCCAGCAGCCAACCGACAGGGGGTAATTCACCCCTCCACTTT. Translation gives CASSQPTGGNSPLHF.

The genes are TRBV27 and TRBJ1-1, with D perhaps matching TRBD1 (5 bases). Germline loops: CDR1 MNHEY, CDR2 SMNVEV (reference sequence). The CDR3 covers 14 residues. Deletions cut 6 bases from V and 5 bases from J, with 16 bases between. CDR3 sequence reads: CASSYLGGRTEAFF. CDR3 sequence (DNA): TGTGCCAGCAGCTACCTGGGGGGGAGGACTGAAGCTTTCTTT.

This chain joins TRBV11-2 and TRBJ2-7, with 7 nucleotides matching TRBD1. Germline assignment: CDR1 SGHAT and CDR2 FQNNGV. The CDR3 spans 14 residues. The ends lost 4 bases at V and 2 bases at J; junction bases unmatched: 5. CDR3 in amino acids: CASSSPDRAYEQYF. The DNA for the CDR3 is TGTGCCAGCAGCTCGCCCGACAGGGCCTACGAGCAGTACTTC.

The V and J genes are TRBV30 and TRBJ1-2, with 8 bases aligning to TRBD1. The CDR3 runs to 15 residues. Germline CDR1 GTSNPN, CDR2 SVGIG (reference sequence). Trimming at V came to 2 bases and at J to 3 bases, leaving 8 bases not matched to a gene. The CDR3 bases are TGTGCCTGGAGTCCAAAGACAGGGGAGGACTATGGCTACACCTTC. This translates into CAWSPKTGEDYGYTF.

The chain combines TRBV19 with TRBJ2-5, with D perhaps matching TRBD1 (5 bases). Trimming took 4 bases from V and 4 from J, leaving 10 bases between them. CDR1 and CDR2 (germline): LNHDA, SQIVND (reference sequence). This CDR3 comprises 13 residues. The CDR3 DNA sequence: TGTGCCAGTAGTACAGGACAAACAGAGACCCAGTACTTC. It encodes CASSTGQTETQYF.

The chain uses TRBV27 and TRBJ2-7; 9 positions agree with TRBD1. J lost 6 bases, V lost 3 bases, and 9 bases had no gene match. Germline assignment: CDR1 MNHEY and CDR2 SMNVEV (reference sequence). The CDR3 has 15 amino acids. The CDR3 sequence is CASSFYDRGGGEQYF. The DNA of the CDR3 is TGTGCCAGCAGTTTCTACGACAGGGGGGGTGGCGAGCAGTACTTC.

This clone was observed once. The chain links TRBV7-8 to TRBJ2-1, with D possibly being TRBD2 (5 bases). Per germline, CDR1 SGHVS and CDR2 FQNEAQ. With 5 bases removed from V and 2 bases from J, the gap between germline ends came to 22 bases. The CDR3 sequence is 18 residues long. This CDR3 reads CASSALVRARTPYNEQFF. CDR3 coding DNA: TGTGCCAGCAGCGCACTAGTGCGGGCCCGCACTCCCTACAATGAGCAGTTCTTC.

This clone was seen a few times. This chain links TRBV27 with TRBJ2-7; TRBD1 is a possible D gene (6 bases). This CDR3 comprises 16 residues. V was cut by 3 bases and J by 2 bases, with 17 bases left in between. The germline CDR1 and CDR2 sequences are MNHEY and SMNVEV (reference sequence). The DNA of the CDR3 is TGTGCCAGCAGTTTCCCGACAGGATTTGGGACCTACGAGCAGTACTTC. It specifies CASSFPTGFGTYEQYF.

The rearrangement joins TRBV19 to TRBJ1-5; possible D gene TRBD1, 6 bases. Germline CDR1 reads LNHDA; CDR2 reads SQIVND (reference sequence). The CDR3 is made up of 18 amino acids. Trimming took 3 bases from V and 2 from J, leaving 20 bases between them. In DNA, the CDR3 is TGTGCCAGTAGTATGTTCCCCCGGGGGGGGGCTGGCAATCAGCCCCAGCATTTT. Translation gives CASSMFPRGGAGNQPQHF.

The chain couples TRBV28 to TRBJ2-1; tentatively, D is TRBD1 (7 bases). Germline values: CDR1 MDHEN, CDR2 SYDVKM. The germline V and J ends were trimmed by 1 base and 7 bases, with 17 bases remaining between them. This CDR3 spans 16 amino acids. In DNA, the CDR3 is TGTGCCAGCAGTTTATTGACAGGGACTTTTTTAAATGAGCAGTTCTTC. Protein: CASSLLTGTFLNEQFF.

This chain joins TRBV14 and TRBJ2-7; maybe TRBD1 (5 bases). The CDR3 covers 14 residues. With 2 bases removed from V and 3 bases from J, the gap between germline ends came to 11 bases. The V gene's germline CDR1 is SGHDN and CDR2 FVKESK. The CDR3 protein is CASSQQGVSYEQYF. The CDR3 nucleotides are TGTGCCAGCAGCCAACAAGGGGTCAGCTACGAGCAGTACTTC.

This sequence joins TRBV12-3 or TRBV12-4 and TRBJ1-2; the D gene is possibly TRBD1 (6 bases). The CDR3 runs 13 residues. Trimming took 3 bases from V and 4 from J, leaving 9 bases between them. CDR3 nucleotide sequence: TGTGCCAGCAGTTTGAAAGGGGGCTATGGCTACACCTTC. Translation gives CASSLKGGYGYTF.

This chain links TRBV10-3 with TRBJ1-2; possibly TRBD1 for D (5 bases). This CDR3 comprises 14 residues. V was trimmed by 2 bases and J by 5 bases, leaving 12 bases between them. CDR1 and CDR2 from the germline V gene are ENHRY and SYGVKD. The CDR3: CAISEGGDAYGYTF. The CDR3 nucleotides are TGTGCCATCAGTGAGGGAGGGGACGCTTATGGCTACACCTTC.

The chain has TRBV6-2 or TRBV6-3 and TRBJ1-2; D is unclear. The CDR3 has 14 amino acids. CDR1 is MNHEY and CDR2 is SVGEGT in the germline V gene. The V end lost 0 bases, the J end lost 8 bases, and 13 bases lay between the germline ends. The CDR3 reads CASSYSEVARGYTF. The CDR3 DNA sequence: TGTGCCAGCAGTTACTCGGAGGTTGCCAGGGGCTACACCTTC.

CDR3 in DNA: TGCGCCAGCAGCTCCCAGGGGGCGCGGCCGAACACCGGGGAGCTGTTTTTT. Residues: CASSSQGARPNTGELFF. The rearrangement links TRBV5-1 to TRBJ2-2, with 8 bases that match TRBD1. The CDR3 is 17 residues long. Unmatched junction bases numbered 7, after V lost 3 bases and J lost 0 bases. Germline V gene sequence: CDR1 SGHRS, CDR2 YFSETQ.

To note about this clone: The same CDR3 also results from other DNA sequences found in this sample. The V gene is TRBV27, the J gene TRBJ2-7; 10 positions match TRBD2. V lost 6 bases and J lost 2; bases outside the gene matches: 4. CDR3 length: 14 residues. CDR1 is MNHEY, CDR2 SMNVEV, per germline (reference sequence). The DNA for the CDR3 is TGTGCCAGCAGCGGGCTAGCGGGAGCCTACGAGCAGTACTTC. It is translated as CASSGLAGAYEQYF.

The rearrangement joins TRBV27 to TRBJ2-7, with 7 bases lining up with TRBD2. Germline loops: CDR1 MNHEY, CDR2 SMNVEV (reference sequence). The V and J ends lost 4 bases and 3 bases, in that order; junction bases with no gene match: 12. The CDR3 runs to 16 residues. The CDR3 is CASSYSTSARIYEQYF. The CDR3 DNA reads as TGTGCCAGCAGTTACTCCACTAGCGCAAGAATCTACGAGCAGTACTTC.

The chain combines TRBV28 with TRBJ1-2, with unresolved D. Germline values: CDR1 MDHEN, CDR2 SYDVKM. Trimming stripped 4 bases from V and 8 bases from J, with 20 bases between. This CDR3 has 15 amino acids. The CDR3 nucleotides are TGTGCCAGCAGTTCCTCCTCTATAAGTTGGCGGGGCTACACCTTC. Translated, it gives CASSSSSISWRGYTF.

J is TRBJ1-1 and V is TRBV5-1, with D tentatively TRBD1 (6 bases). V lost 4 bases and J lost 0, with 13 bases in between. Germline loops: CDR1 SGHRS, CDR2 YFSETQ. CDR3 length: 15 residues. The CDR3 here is CASSPSTGLNTEAFF. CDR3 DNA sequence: TGCGCCAGCAGCCCATCCACAGGGCTGAACACTGAAGCTTTCTTT.

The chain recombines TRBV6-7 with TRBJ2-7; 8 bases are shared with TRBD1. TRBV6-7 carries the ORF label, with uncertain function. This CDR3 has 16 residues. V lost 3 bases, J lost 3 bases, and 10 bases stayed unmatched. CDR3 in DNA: TGTGCCAGCAGTTATTACCAGGGGGCTAGGTTCTACGAGCAGTACTTC. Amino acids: CASSYYQGARFYEQYF.

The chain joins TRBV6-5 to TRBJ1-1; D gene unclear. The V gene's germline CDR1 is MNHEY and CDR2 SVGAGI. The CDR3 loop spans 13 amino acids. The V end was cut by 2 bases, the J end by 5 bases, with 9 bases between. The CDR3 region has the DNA TGTGCCAGCAGTTACCTTCGGGAGACTGAAGCTTTCTTT. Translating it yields CASSYLRETEAFF.